This TCR beta chain was obtained from a study of spatial heterogeneity in lung cancer (dated by TCRdb to the late 2010s). Notes on the research overall: Beta-chain transcripts were consistently detected in greater numbers than alpha-chain transcripts, which likely reflects a higher abundance of beta-chain transcripts. At surgery, both alpha and beta chains were TCR-sequenced in fewer than 250 tumor regions, over 61 matched nontumor lung samples and over 50 PBMC samples. In the raw uncorrected reads, each unique combination of TCR and UMI appeared more than ten times on average. In non-small cell lung cancer, the study quantitatively compared TCR alpha and beta repertoires across several tumor regions, matched nontumor lung, and blood. Nonsynonymous mutation counts, determined by whole-exome sequencing of tumor tissue, were related to TCR repertoire features.

Overall results and qualifications from the work: Confirming at a functional level the hypothesis that regional TCRs recognize regional mutations was considered to require additional single-cell paired TCR alpha and beta sequencing.

This clonotype was seen more than once but under ten times. What antigen it recognizes has not been identified. Base qualities are not recorded, but no much larger clone differs from it by a single base. Taken with the paper, the label for time point translates to: sample taken at primary tumor resection. Samples were obtained from 70 to 85 patients with early-stage, untreated non-small cell lung cancer from the lung TRACERx cohort. TCR sequencing used whole RNA extracted from tumor and nontumor lung tissue, or from cryopreserved PBMC samples, without cell sorting. Only patients with enough RNA available from two or more tumor regions were chosen for TCR sequencing. Before selection, tumor and adjacent nontumor lung specimens were reviewed by a lung pathologist. Libraries were built with 5' RACE. Sequencing was performed on a NextSeq 500. The TCR library protocol attached a unique molecular identifier to each TCR cDNA molecule to allow correction of PCR and sequencing errors. Turning to the authors' computational methods: Decombinator tools were used for TCR identification, UMI-based error correction and CDR3 extraction. Expanded TCRs were defined as those above a frequency of 2 per 1,000, corresponding to the top 1% of the tumor frequency distribution. Rényi diversity was computed with the R vegan package after subsampling each repertoire 100 times to 5,000 TCRs. CDR3 similarity networks were built from amino acid triplet string-kernel similarity, connecting CDR3s with pairwise similarity above 0.82. TCRdb trimmed the raw reads at Q25, called clones with MiXCR and kept productive beta chains. Each entry is one CDR3 protein sequence, shown with its most common DNA and genes. None of the V and J calls come from the authors' own analysis; TCRdb made them. This sample lists thousands of distinct CDR3 sequences; 18% were detected once. Of the sample, 16% falls within the top ten clones.

The germline V gene supplies CDR1 SGHVS and CDR2 FNYEAQ. CDR3 length: 15 amino acids, cysteine to phenylalanine. Here the CDR3 DNA is all that survives: 45 bases in frame from base 1. A distance of 17 bases separates the germline ends of V and J, which lose 3 bases and 8 bases respectively. The sample in question was normal lung tissue next to the tumor, obtained at surgery. The receptor was isolated from a male donor with early-stage non-small cell lung cancer. The chain joins TRBV7-6 to TRBJ2-1, with a tentative D gene TRBD1 over 6 matching bases. The DNA sequence reads TGTGCCAGCAGCTTCGGCCGGGACAAGGAATATGAGCAGTTCTTC. It translates as CASSFGRDKEYEQFF.